This TCR beta chain was observed in a study of molecular identifiers for immune sequencing clone quantification (dated by TCRdb to 2016 to 2018). At the level of the whole study: In a replicate experiment, RNA from about 19,000 or 110,000 naive CD8 T cells was split into five aliquots, four of which were sequenced. This methods study used CD8 T cells to benchmark TCR RNA copy counting and molecular-identifier clustering-based TCR repertoire sequencing (MIDCIRS).

The table lists this clonotype with a few counts. The clone's antigen remains unknown. A much larger clone lies a single base off, so this may be a read error. The research as a whole found: Clones above 20 RNA copies held over 99% of molecules in CMV-specific effector cells but under 1% in naive cells. Spiked-in Jurkat TCR RNA (roughly 10 copies' worth), which is not part of the donor repertoire, was contained in the naive libraries. When barcode sub-clustering was not used, chimeric consensus sequences inflated TCR diversity, with chimeras reaching as high as 47%. Identical TCR molecules sharing a barcode could cause highly expanded clone sizes to be underestimated. A single cell's worth of spiked-in Jurkat TCR RNA was reported detectable even among one million naive CD8 T cells. Modeling estimated about three recovered TCR RNA copies per cell, compared with about 9.3 by digital PCR, which implies roughly 30% capture efficiency.

Naive CD8 T cell libraries were made from about 21,000 to 970,000 sorted cells using 10%, 30% or 50% of purified RNA. Naive CD8 T cells, defined as CD8+CD4-CCR7+CD45RA+, were FACS-sorted into RLT Plus buffer on a BD FACSAria II. To test detection sensitivity, Jurkat RNA equal to approximately ten TCR copies was added to samples of roughly 17,000-1,100,000 naive CD8 T cells. Enrichment of CD8 T cells was done with RosetteSep CD8+ T Cell Enrichment Cocktail plus Ficoll-Paque, and ACK red cell lysis came afterward. The library was built by means of PCR. The sequencer listed for this sample is Illumina HiSeq 4000. Bulk TCR libraries were prepared as previously described, using TCR primers listed in Table S5. Total RNA was purified with the Qiagen AllPrep DNA/RNA kit. Before analysis, reads from multiple sequencing runs of one library were combined. The original pipeline was this. Only reads with exact TCR constant sequence were kept, trimmed to 150 nt, and grouped by their 12-nt molecular barcodes. Within each barcode group, reads were sub-clustered at a 15% Levenshtein threshold, and quality-weighted consensus sequences were built per RNA molecule. Non-functional sequences were removed, as were lower-count sequences one edit away from another. Based on fitting two negative binomial distributions, any barcode sub-cluster with under 20% of the maximum read count was discarded. TCRdb reran the public reads through fastp at Q25 and MiXCR, keeping productive beta chains. Every CDR3 protein is listed once, alongside the most common genes and DNA of its rows. These V and J calls originate from TCRdb's pipeline instead of the authors' own analysis. A total of approximately 670,000 distinct CDR3 sequences appear in this sample, about 20% of them only once. The ten largest clones capture 0.85% of the sample.

V is shortened by 5 bases, J by 4 bases, and the region joining them spans 14 bases. The CDR3 spans 14 residues, from the cysteine through the phenylalanine. The only DNA kept is the CDR3, 42 bases in frame from the first base. The germline V gene encodes CDR1 MNHEY and CDR2 SMNVEV (reference sequence). The rearranged segments are TRBV27 and TRBJ2-5; there is no confident call for the D gene. Sample: naive CD8+ T cells from blood, with Jurkat cell RNA spiked in. Read against the paper, the sample's cell subset or site label means: FACS-sorted CD8+CD4-CCR7+CD45RA+ naive T cells. This clonotype was obtained from a human donor in good health. Some libraries in this study had Jurkat cell RNA spiked in. The nucleotides are TGTGCCAGCAGTCCCGCCCGTCTCCCAGAGACCCAGTACTTC. It specifies CASSPARLPETQYF.